The 4 T cell receptor beta chains listed next were all sequenced from one sample in a study of T cells in Graves' hyperthyroidism and ophthalmopathy. TCR beta CDR3 region amplification was performed from RNA transcripts. The HTBI primer set drove a first-round RT-PCR of the TCR CDR3. TCRdb ran MiXCR on the multiplex PCR reads and lists one entry per CDR3 protein. This sample yields 250,000 to 300,000 distinct CDR3 sequences, of which about 14% are seen a single time; around 7.9% belongs to the top ten. Sequencing was performed on blood. Receptor source: a woman in her thirties with Graves' hyperthyroidism that later progressed to Graves' ophthalmopathy.

This clonotype has at least ten counts. The chain recombines TRBV6-1 with TRBJ2-5; 10 bases map to TRBD1. V lost 4 bases to trimming and J lost 4 bases; unmatched junction nucleotides: 0. CDR1 is MNHNS and CDR2 is SASEGT in the germline V gene. This CDR3 has 13 amino acids. In DNA, the CDR3 is TGTGCCAGCAGTGGGACAGGGGGAGAGACCCAGTACTTC. Protein product: CASSGTGGETQYF.

Points on this clonotype: Given a much more abundant clone one base away, this may be a read error. This chain connects TRBV7-2 to TRBJ2-5; D could derive from TRBD1 or TRBD2 (5 bases each). Germline CDR1 SGHTA, CDR2 FQGNSA. The CDR3 consists of 14 residues. The CDR3 region has the DNA TGTGCCAGCAGCTTAGGCACGGGGCGAGAGGCCCAGTACTTC. Residues: CASSLGTGREAQYF.

This chain joins TRBV7-3 and TRBJ2-3; 9 nucleotides line up with TRBD2. The CDR3 totals 17 residues. Germline CDR1 and CDR2: SGHTA and FQGTGA. V shed 5 bases and J 5 bases; nucleotides not matched to a gene: 14. The CDR3, as DNA: TGTGCCAGCAGCCACCGGATTAGCGGGGGAGCGGGAGATACGCAGTATTTT. Translation: CASSHRISGGAGDTQYF.

Only a few counts were recorded for this clonotype. The chain joins TRBV10-3 to TRBJ2-3, with 10 bases fitting TRBD2. This CDR3 comprises 17 residues. The V gene's germline CDR1 is ENHRY and CDR2 SYGVKD. V trimming: 2 bases; J trimming: 1 base; junction bases outside the gene matches: 6. The CDR3 coding sequence is TGTGCCATCAGTGAGCACCCAAGCGGGGGGGGCACAGATACGCAGTATTTT. Protein product: CAISEHPSGGGTDTQYF.